The 29 T cell receptor beta chains below were found in one sample sequenced in a study of graft-versus-host responses after intestinal transplantation. Profiling relied on immunoSEQ multiplex PCR, and the TCRdb table lists in-frame clones only, not all of them. The sample includes about 20,000 clones, about half of them seen just once. The input for sequencing was alloreactive CD4+ T cells from a mixed lymphocyte reaction culture, taken before intestinal transplant. Sample subset: CFSE-low proliferating T cells sorted from approximately 6-day pre-transplant mixed lymphocyte reaction (GvH or HvG direction). These receptors all stem from a human patient who received an intestinal transplant.

The chain combines TRBV18 with TRBJ2-5; a possible D gene is TRBD1 (5 bases). Per the germline V gene, CDR1 is KGHSH and CDR2 is LQKENI. The CDR3 contains 14 residues. V was shortened by 6 bases and J by 1 base, with 12 bases between the two germline ends. The CDR3 sequence: CASSPRGIQETQYF. Here the CDR3 DNA reads TGTGCCAGCTCCCCAAGGGGCATCCAAGAGACCCAGTACTTC.

The V call is TRBV5-1, the J call TRBJ2-7; tentative D call: TRBD1 (6 bases). This CDR3 comprises 14 residues. V dropped 5 bases and J dropped 3 bases, with 15 bases sitting between them. The V gene's germline CDR1 is SGHRS and CDR2 YFSETQ. The CDR3 nucleotides are TGCGCCAGCAGTCCACAGGGTCCGAGCTACGAGCAGTACTTC. This sequence encodes CASSPQGPSYEQYF.

The rearrangement links TRBV11-2 to TRBJ2-7, with a tentative D call TRBD1 (5 bases). Per germline, CDR1 SGHAT and CDR2 FQNNGV. V lost 5 bases and J 3 bases, leaving 14 bases between the germline ends. The length of the CDR3 is 14 residues. CDR3 sequence: CASSVTRGFYEQYF. The CDR3 nucleotides are TGTGCCAGCAGCGTAACAAGGGGTTTCTACGAGCAGTACTTC.

This clone was found a few times. The chain combines TRBV6-1 with TRBJ2-1, with 8 bases aligning to TRBD2. The germline gives CDR1 MNHNS, CDR2 SASEGT. V was clipped by 7 bases and J by 7 bases; unmatched bases: 6. CDR3 length equals 13 residues. CDR3 protein: CASTPGGKNEQFF. CDR3 bases: TGTGCCAGCACCCCGGGGGGGAAGAATGAGCAGTTCTTC.

The chain combines TRBV7-2 with TRBJ2-2; D is undetermined. V dropped 4 bases and J dropped 3 bases, with 18 bases sitting between them. CDR3 length: 17 residues. Germline CDR1 is SGHTA and CDR2 is FQGNSA. CDR3 loop: CASSSPSHALDTGELFF. Written as DNA, the CDR3 is TGTGCCAGCAGCTCTCCCAGTCACGCATTGGACACCGGGGAGCTGTTTTTT. Looking up the rest from reference TRBV7-2 and TRBJ2-2 gives the full variable domain: GAGVSQSPSNKVTEKGKDVELRCDPISGHTALYWYRQSLGQGLEFLIYFQGNSAPDKSGLPSDRFSAERTGGSVSTLTIQRTQQEDSAVYLCASSSPSHALDTGELFFGEGSRLTVL.

The chain has TRBV11-2 and TRBJ2-2, with a possible D match to TRBD2 (5 bases). Trimming removed 3 bases at V and 6 bases at J, with 8 bases between. CDR3 size: 13 residues. CDR1 is SGHAT, CDR2 FQNNGV, per germline. CDR3 sequence reads: CASSLGGPGELFF. The CDR3 DNA reads as TGTGCCAGCAGCTTGGGCGGGCCCGGGGAGCTGTTTTTT. Complete variable domain (other parts from reference TRBV11-2 and TRBJ2-2): EAGVAQSPRYKIIEKRQSVAFWCNPISGHATLYWYQQILGQGPKLLIQFQNNGVVDDSQLPKDRFSAERLKGVDSTLKIQPAKLEDSAVYLCASSLGGPGELFFGEGSRLTVL.

The rearrangement joins TRBV2 to TRBJ2-5; TRBD2 matches at 9 bases. The CDR3 consists of 16 residues. J lost 3 bases, V lost 2 bases, and 7 bases had no gene match. Germline-derived CDR1 and CDR2 are SNHLY and FYNNEI. The CDR3 nucleotides are TGTGCCAGCAGTGAAAAGCGGGGGGCCCGAAAAGAGACCCAGTACTTC. Translating it yields CASSEKRGARKETQYF. The full variable domain, in which reference TRBV2 and TRBJ2-5 provide the parts outside the CDR3, is EPEVTQTPSHQVTQMGQEVILRCVPISNHLYFYWYRQILGQKVEFLVSFYNNEISEKSEIFDDQFSVERPDGSNFTLKIRSTKLEDSAMYFCASSEKRGARKETQYFGPGTRLLVL.

The V gene is TRBV7-8, the J gene TRBJ2-7; 7 positions match TRBD1. Germline V gene sequence: CDR1 SGHVS, CDR2 FQNEAQ. The J segment lost 2 bases and the V segment lost 8 bases, leaving 0 bases of the junction unmatched. The CDR3 has 11 residues. This chain's CDR3 is CASGQAYEQYF. Here the CDR3 DNA reads TGTGCCAGCGGACAGGCCTACGAGCAGTACTTC.

This clone has more than one count but fewer than ten. CDR3 nucleotide sequence: TGTGCCAGCTCACAGAGGACAGGGCGGACAGATACGCAGTATTTT. Its translation is CASSQRTGRTDTQYF. The chain joins TRBV18 to TRBJ2-3, with 8 bases identical to TRBD1. This CDR3 spans 15 amino acids. Germline CDR1 and CDR2: KGHSH and LQKENI. V lost 4 bases to trimming and J lost 3 bases; unmatched junction nucleotides: 6.

The chain has TRBV4-1 and TRBJ2-3; the D is unclear. The CDR3 runs to 17 residues. The germline V gene has CDR1 MGHRA and CDR2 YSYEKL. V was cut by 0 bases and J by 0 bases, with 13 bases left in between. CDR3 residues: CASSQEVSTTSTDTQYF. CDR3 coding DNA: TGCGCCAGCAGCCAAGAGGTATCCACTACCAGCACAGATACGCAGTATTTT.

This clone was observed a handful of times. The chain links TRBV14 to TRBJ1-3; D is unresolved. Germline V gene data show CDR1 as SGHDN and CDR2 as FVKESK. The ends were cut back, 3 bases at V and 0 bases at J, with 9 bases in the middle. This CDR3 is built from 15 residues. The CDR3 spells CASSQVPLSGNTIYF. The CDR3 DNA reads as TGTGCCAGCAGCCAGGTCCCACTCTCTGGAAACACCATATATTTT. Supplemented by reference TRBV14 and TRBJ1-3, the full variable domain reads EAGVTQFPSHSVIEKGQTVTLRCDPISGHDNLYWYRRVMGKEIKFLLHFVKESKQDESGMPNNRFLAERTGGTYSTLKVQPAELEDSGVYFCASSQVPLSGNTIYFGEGSWLTVV.

This rearrangement joins TRBV9 to TRBJ1-4; TRBD1 matches at 10 bases. This CDR3 is 15 amino acids long. Germline loops: CDR1 SGDLS, CDR2 YYNGEE. J lost 7 bases, V lost 4 bases, and 7 bases had no gene match. The CDR3 region is CASSSHGTGAEKLFF. In nucleotides, the CDR3 is TGTGCCAGCAGCTCACACGGGACAGGGGCTGAAAAACTGTTTTTT.

This chain joins TRBV21-1 and TRBJ2-5; TRBD2, the table's D call, was not compared with the DNA. TRBV21-1 is a pseudogene segment. This CDR3 has 17 residues. The CDR3 loop is CASSKALASGDQETQYF. The CDR3 region has the DNA TGTGCCAGCAGCAAGGCTTTGGCTAGCGGTGATCAAGAGACCCAGTACTTC.

This clone was observed a few times. V usage is TRBV7-9 and J usage is TRBJ2-3; possible D gene TRBD2, 5 bases. From germline, CDR1 is SEHNR and CDR2 FQNEAQ (reference sequence). Trimming took off 6 bases at V and 6 bases at J, with 10 bases between the two ends. This CDR3 comprises 12 residues. CDR3: CASRPTGDTQYF. In DNA, the CDR3 is TGTGCCAGCAGACCTACGGGGGATACGCAGTATTTT. The variable domain in full, with the rest retrieved from reference TRBV7-9 and TRBJ2-3, is DTGVSQNPRHKITKRGQNVTFRCDPISEHNRLYWYRQTLGQGPEFLTYFQNEAQLEKSRLLSDRFSAERPKGSFSTLEIQRTEQGDSAMYLCASRPTGDTQYFGPGTRLTVL.

The chain combines TRBV9 with TRBJ1-4; no clear D. V lost 1 base to trimming and J lost 5 bases, with 12 bases between them. The CDR3 is made up of 15 amino acids. Germline V gene data show CDR1 as SGDLS and CDR2 as YYNGEE. CDR3 amino acids: CASSVMGGGNEKLFF. The CDR3 nucleotides read TGTGCCAGCAGCGTAATGGGAGGAGGAAATGAAAAACTGTTTTTT.

The chain carries TRBV7-8 and TRBJ1-4; maybe TRBD1 (5 bases). The ends were cut back, 6 bases at V and 4 bases at J, with 15 bases in the middle. The germline V gene has CDR1 SGHVS and CDR2 FQNEAQ. This CDR3 contains 15 residues. The CDR3 DNA sequence: TGTGCCAGCAGTAACCAGGGTTGGGGTAATGAAAAACTGTTTTTT. The encoded protein is CASSNQGWGNEKLFF.

This chain links TRBV6-1 with TRBJ2-1; D remains unclear. The CDR3 consists of 16 residues. The germline gives CDR1 MNHNS, CDR2 SASEGT. V lost 7 bases to trimming and J lost 0 bases, with 16 bases between them. This CDR3 reads CASIGAGGHSYNEQFF. CDR3 nucleotide sequence: TGTGCCAGCATTGGAGCTGGCGGCCACTCCTACAATGAGCAGTTCTTC.

This clone was seen a few times. The gene calls are TRBV6-5 and TRBJ2-1, with 9 positions matching TRBD2. V lost 7 bases to trimming and J lost 2 bases; unmatched junction nucleotides: 6. This CDR3 region has 15 residues. Germline lookup yields CDR1 MNHEY and CDR2 SVGAGI. The CDR3 here is CASKTAGGPYNEQFF. CDR3 in DNA: TGTGCCAGCAAGACAGCGGGGGGACCCTACAATGAGCAGTTCTTC.

J is TRBJ1-1 and V is TRBV10-3; D perhaps matches TRBD1 (6 bases). The ends were cut back, 0 bases at V and 6 bases at J, with 20 bases in the middle. Germline V CDR1 and CDR2: ENHRY, SYGVKD. There are 17 residues in the CDR3. The CDR3 bases are TGTGCCATCAGTGAGTCGGGGGGGCTTAGAGAGGTAGCTGAAGCTTTCTTT. Protein: CAISESGGLREVAEAFF.

This clone was counted only a few times. The J gene is TRBJ1-5, the V gene TRBV5-1, with D possibly TRBD1 on 5 matching bases. Germline lookup yields CDR1 SGHRS and CDR2 YFSETQ. CDR3 length: 15 amino acids. The germline V and J ends were trimmed by 1 base and 5 bases, with 13 bases remaining between them. CDR3 region: CASSLFPGPYQPQHF. The CDR3 DNA reads as TGCGCCAGCAGCTTGTTCCCAGGGCCATATCAGCCCCAGCATTTT.

The chain uses TRBV18 and TRBJ1-1; D is unresolved. Deletions cut 2 bases from V and 4 bases from J, with 11 bases between. The CDR3 is 14 amino acids. Germline loops: CDR1 KGHSH, CDR2 LQKENI. CDR3 in amino acids: CASSPATAGTEAFF. CDR3 sequence (DNA): TGTGCCAGCTCACCAGCGACGGCGGGCACTGAAGCTTTCTTT.

This clone was picked up a small number of times. The V gene is TRBV7-9, the J gene TRBJ2-3, with 11 bases aligning to TRBD2. V lost 1 base, J lost 8 bases, and 5 bases stayed unmatched. CDR1 and CDR2 (germline): SEHNR, FQNEAQ (reference sequence). The CDR3 spans 15 residues. DNA of the CDR3: TGTGCCAGCAGCTTAGGTGGGACTAGCGGTGGTACGCAGTATTTT. Protein: CASSLGGTSGGTQYF.

Comments on this clone: The junction departs from the called germline gene at one end, perhaps through a read error. The J gene is TRBJ2-7, the V gene TRBV4-1; 8 bases fit TRBD1. The CDR3 is 16 residues long. CDR1 is MGHRA, CDR2 YSYEKL, per germline. Here the CDR3 reads CASSQEVNRGSYGQYF. In DNA form, the CDR3 reads TGCGCCAGCAGCCAAGAGGTGAACAGGGGGAGCTACGGGCAGTACTTC.

This clone occurred a few times. The chain is built from TRBV6-1 and TRBJ1-1; maybe TRBD1 (6 bases). In germline, CDR1 is MNHNS, CDR2 SASEGT. Trimming shortened V by 7 bases and J by 4 bases, and 16 bases separated the two germline ends. This CDR3 has 14 amino acids. The CDR3 DNA reads as TGTGCCAGCAATAGGTTGGGGGCAAGCACTGAAGCTTTCTTT. As protein: CASNRLGASTEAFF.

This clone was picked up a small number of times. The chain combines TRBV29-1 with TRBJ2-1, with D unresolved. The CDR3 contains 12 residues. Trimming took 1 base from V and 4 from J, leaving 5 bases between them. In germline, CDR1 is SQVTM, CDR2 ANQGSEA. The CDR3 DNA reads TGCAGCGTTGAAGCAGAATACAATGAGCAGTTCTTC. This codes for CSVEAEYNEQFF.

V and J are TRBV27 and TRBJ2-7, with D possibly matching TRBD2 (5 bases). Germline V gene sequence: CDR1 MNHEY, CDR2 SMNVEV (reference sequence). Between the trimmed V and J ends, which lost 3 bases and 3 bases, there was a span of 9 bases. This CDR3 has 13 amino acids. As DNA, the CDR3 is TGTGCCAGCAGTTTTGCCCGGGGCTACGAGCAGTACTTC. This sequence encodes CASSFARGYEQYF.

This clone was found a few times. This chain uses TRBV5-8 with TRBJ2-3; a weak D match, TRBD2 (5 bases). The CDR3 loop spans 16 amino acids. Looked up from germline, CDR1 is SGHTS and CDR2 is YDEGEE. V lost 6 bases and J lost 0, with 17 bases in between. The CDR3 sequence: CASTRGQLISTDTQYF. The CDR3 bases are TGTGCCAGCACCCGAGGGCAACTTATTAGCACAGATACGCAGTATTTT.

This chain connects TRBV19 to TRBJ2-5; TRBD2 agrees at 9 bases. The ends lost 10 bases at V and 4 bases at J; junction bases unmatched: 10. The CDR3 sequence is 14 residues long. Germline CDR1 is LNHDA and CDR2 is SQIVND (reference sequence). The CDR3 sequence is CATHPAGGPETQYF. CDR3 nucleotides: TGTGCCACCCACCCGGCGGGGGGGCCAGAGACCCAGTACTTC.

Only a few counts were recorded for this clone. J is TRBJ2-1 and V is TRBV6-4; TRBD2 matches at 10 bases. Germline CDR1 MRHNA, CDR2 SNTAGT. J was trimmed by 8 bases and V by 0 bases; bases with no gene match: 7. The CDR3 extends over 16 amino acids. In DNA form, the CDR3 reads TGTGCCAGCAGTGACTCAGGAGCGGGGGGGCGGTATGAGCAGTTCTTC. It yields the protein CASSDSGAGGRYEQFF.